These T cell receptor beta chains were read from a single sample in a study of identical twins. TCRdb re-analysed the 5' RACE reads in MiXCR, keeping a single row per CDR3 protein. Among 550,000 to 700,000 distinct CDR3 sequences, about 20% were seen once, and the ten largest hold around 4.5%. The same data also went into a second study, on T cells expressing NK-cell markers.

The sequencing input was PBMCs. The receptors originated from a woman in her late teens or twenties in good health. Each CDR3 is given with its conserved first and last residue. D genes are given only for firm matches. The size entry is marked missing in some rows and otherwise reads once, few, many or a size class.

TRBV7-2	.	.	TRBJ2-1	CASIRGFLEQFF	TGTGCCAGCATCCGCGGGTTCCTTGAGCAGTTCTTC
TRBV15	.	.	TRBJ2-1	CATSRVRNEQFF	TGTGCCACCAGCAGGGTAAGGAATGAGCAGTTCTTC
TRBV5-1	few	.	TRBJ2-3	CASSPGGTAITDTQYF	TGCGCCAGCAGCCCCGGGGGGACAGCGATCACAGATACGCAGTATTTT
TRBV6-5	.	.	TRBJ1-2	CASSYFRAMGYTF	TGTGCCAGCAGTTACTTTAGGGCTATGGGCTACACCTTC
TRBV10-3	few	.	TRBJ1-1	CAISEIVGPITEAFF	TGTGCCATCAGTGAGATTGTAGGACCGATCACTGAAGCTTTCTTT
TRBV6-5	few	.	TRBJ2-1	CASSYRQRQFF	TGTGCCAGCAGTTATCGCCAGAGGCAGTTCTTC
TRBV27	.	.	TRBJ1-2	CASSTRQATYGYTF	TGTGCCAGCAGTACCCGACAGGCCACCTATGGCTACACCTTC
TRBV15	.	TRBD1	TRBJ1-1	CATSRGDRAITEAFF	TGTGCCACCAGCAGAGGGGACAGGGCAATCACTGAAGCTTTCTTT
TRBV12-3/TRBV12-4	many	.	TRBJ1-2	CASSSRHSGYTF	TGTGCCAGCAGTTCACGACATTCCGGCTACACCTTC
TRBV29-1	.	TRBD1	TRBJ2-5	CSVVRGRRGETQYF	TGCAGCGTTGTACGGGGACGCAGGGGGGAGACCCAGTACTTC
TRBV15	.	TRBD1	TRBJ2-2	CATAGDRRVSGELFF	TGTGCCACCGCCGGGGACAGAAGGGTCTCCGGGGAGCTGTTTTTT
TRBV7-9	.	.	TRBJ2-2	CASSWIWDSNTGELFF	TGTGCCAGCAGTTGGATCTGGGACTCGAACACCGGGGAGCTGTTTTTT
TRBV29-1	few	.	TRBJ2-7	CSATGRVYEQYF	TGCAGCGCAACCGGTCGAGTCTACGAGCAGTACTTC
TRBV18	.	TRBD1	TRBJ2-7	CASSPPGQGISYEQYF	TGTGCCAGCTCACCACCGGGACAGGGGATCTCCTACGAGCAGTACTTC
TRBV5-5	.	TRBD1	TRBJ2-7	CASSLAGTGTVEQYF	TGTGCCAGCAGCTTAGCCGGGACGGGGACAGTAGAGCAGTACTTC
TRBV12-3/TRBV12-4	few	.	TRBJ1-2	CASWADAGYTF	TGTGCCAGCTGGGCGGATGCGGGCTACACCTTC
TRBV7-8	many	TRBD1	TRBJ1-2	CASSSKTLRQGNYGYTF	TGTGCCAGCAGCTCCAAGACCTTAAGACAGGGGAACTATGGCTACACCTTC
TRBV20-1	.	.	TRBJ2-1	CSAPKLGESYNEQFF	TGCAGTGCCCCCAAGCTCGGGGAGTCCTACAATGAGCAGTTCTTC
TRBV6-1	.	TRBD1	TRBJ2-5	CASRRQGRMETQYF	TGTGCCAGCAGACGACAGGGACGTATGGAGACCCAGTACTTC
TRBV20-1	.	.	TRBJ1-4	CSAAGHEKLFF	TGCAGTGCTGCCGGACATGAAAAACTGTTTTTT
TRBV12-3/TRBV12-4	many	TRBD2	TRBJ2-7	CASSTRLAGVSQYF	TGTGCCAGCAGTACGAGACTAGCGGGTGTGTCACAGTACTTC
TRBV7-6	few	TRBD2	TRBJ2-3	CASSISGVGADTQYF	TGTGCCAGCAGCATTAGCGGGGTAGGCGCAGATACGCAGTATTTT
TRBV2	few	.	TRBJ1-1	CASSTQFRVRMNTEAFF	TGTGCCAGCAGCACCCAGTTCAGGGTCAGGATGAACACTGAAGCTTTCTTT
TRBV5-1	few	.	TRBJ1-2	CASSLSAGIFPGYTF	TGCGCCAGCAGCTTGTCGGCAGGGATATTCCCAGGCTACACCTTC
TRBV18	.	TRBD2	TRBJ2-1	CASGPGLALRGEQFF	TGTGCCAGCGGACCGGGACTAGCGCTTCGGGGTGAGCAGTTCTTC
TRBV6-2/TRBV6-3	.	.	TRBJ2-5	CASSYPARARRETQYF	TGTGCCAGCAGTTACCCAGCCCGGGCCAGGCGGGAGACCCAGTACTTC
TRBV20-1	few	TRBD1	TRBJ1-1	CSAEGQGNTEAFF	TGCAGTGCTGAGGGACAGGGAAACACTGAAGCTTTCTTT
TRBV24-1	many	.	TRBJ2-3	CATSDLRDNTDTQYF	TGTGCCACCAGTGATTTAAGGGACAACACAGATACGCAGTATTTT
TRBV29-1	.	.	TRBJ2-7	CSVEYKGVPYEQYF	TGCAGCGTTGAATATAAGGGAGTCCCCTACGAGCAGTACTTC